This passage covers 17 T cell receptor beta chains from one sample sequenced in a study of T cell changes during pregnancy in multiple sclerosis. The protocol was immunoSEQ multiplex PCR, while the TCRdb copy is restricted to in-frame clones and leaves out a portion. The sample yields tens of thousands of clones, around 93% seen once. The specimen comprised peripheral blood, sampled before pregnancy. All receptors come from a female donor with multiple sclerosis, enrolled in a pregnancy study.

J is TRBJ2-1 and V is TRBV6-5, with TRBD2 matching over 8 bases. The ends lost 0 bases at V and 4 bases at J; junction bases unmatched: 2. The germline V gene encodes CDR1 MNHEY and CDR2 SVGAGI. CDR3 length: 15 amino acids. This CDR3 reads CASSYSAGGYNEQFF. The CDR3 coding sequence is TGTGCCAGCAGTTACTCGGCGGGGGGTTACAATGAGCAGTTCTTC.

This rearrangement joins TRBV25-1 to TRBJ2-5; 8 nucleotides match TRBD2. The length of the CDR3 is 14 residues. The ends lost 8 bases at V and 2 bases at J; junction bases unmatched: 7. CDR1 is MGHDK, CDR2 SYGVNS, per germline. CDR3 in amino acids: CASAIAGPQETQYF. The CDR3 nucleotides read TGTGCCAGCGCAATAGCGGGGCCACAAGAGACCCAGTACTTC.

The chain has TRBV6-1 and TRBJ2-2, with unresolved D. Trimming removed 10 bases at V and 1 base at J, with 13 bases between. This CDR3 is built from 14 residues. Looked up from germline, CDR1 is MNHNS and CDR2 is SASEGT. The CDR3 nucleotides read TGTGCCACCGTAGTTTTCGGGAACACCGGGGAGCTGTTTTTT. Encoded protein: CATVVFGNTGELFF.

This chain joins TRBV11-2 and TRBJ1-6, with 8 bases aligning to TRBD1. Trimming at V came to 5 bases and at J to 6 bases, leaving 3 bases not matched to a gene. Germline V CDR1 and CDR2: SGHAT, FQNNGV. The CDR3 runs to 14 residues. The CDR3 is CASSLGQANSPLHF. CDR3 DNA: TGTGCCAGCAGCCTGGGACAGGCTAATTCACCCCTCCACTTT.

The rearrangement links TRBV15 to TRBJ2-7; 7 bases map to TRBD1. After removal of 3 bases from V and 2 bases from J, the junction contained 1 base not matched to a gene. The CDR3 spans 13 residues. Germline V lookup: CDR1 LNHNV, CDR2 YYDKDF (reference sequence). The CDR3 spells CATSRDRTYEQYF. The DNA of the CDR3 is TGTGCCACCAGCAGGGACAGGACCTACGAGCAGTACTTC.

This chain joins TRBV5-1 and TRBJ1-3; 8 positions agree with TRBD1. This CDR3 is 15 amino acids long. V shed 0 bases and J 6 bases; nucleotides not matched to a gene: 5. CDR1 is SGHRS and CDR2 is YFSETQ in the germline V gene. The CDR3 loop is CASSLVGQGANTIYF. DNA for the CDR3: TGCGCCAGCAGCTTGGTGGGCCAGGGGGCAAACACCATATATTTT. Variable domain in full (rest from reference TRBV5-1 and TRBJ1-3): KAGVTQTPRYLIKTRGQQVTLSCSPISGHRSVSWYQQTPGQGLQFLFEYFSETQRNKGNFPGRFSGRQFSNSRSEMNVSTLELGDSALYLCASSLVGQGANTIYFGEGSWLTVV.

The genes are TRBV27 and TRBJ1-6; maybe TRBD1 (6 bases). Germline V gene data show CDR1 as MNHEY and CDR2 as SMNVEV (reference sequence). V was pared by 1 base and J by 8 bases, with 9 bases between. This CDR3 spans 14 amino acids. DNA for the CDR3: TGTGCCAGCAGTTTATTTGGGGGCGATTCACCCCTCCACTTT. Amino acid sequence: CASSLFGGDSPLHF.

The chain employs TRBV5-1 and TRBJ1-4; 9 nucleotides align to TRBD1. The J segment lost 3 bases and the V segment lost 6 bases, leaving 6 bases of the junction unmatched. Germline V lookup: CDR1 SGHRS, CDR2 YFSETQ. CDR3 length equals 15 residues. This chain's CDR3 is CASTLYRGPNEKLFF. DNA of the CDR3: TGCGCCAGCACCCTTTACAGGGGGCCTAATGAAAAACTGTTTTTT.

V and J are TRBV19 and TRBJ2-7, with 8 bases fitting TRBD2. Germline lookup yields CDR1 LNHDA and CDR2 SQIVND (reference sequence). V gave up 0 bases and J gave up 5 bases; unmatched junction bases: 12. There are 17 residues in the CDR3. DNA of the CDR3: TGTGCCAGTAGTATAGATACGGGAGGGGCAGGGAGCAACGAGCAGTACTTC. Translation gives CASSIDTGGAGSNEQYF.

The CDR3, as DNA: TGTGCCAGCAGACCCTCGGGAGGCGCGGCTACCGGGGAGCTGTTTTTT. Translated: CASRPSGGAATGELFF. V usage is TRBV7-9 and J usage is TRBJ2-2; 7 bases agree with TRBD2. Germline V CDR1 and CDR2: SEHNR, FQNEAQ (reference sequence). J lost 5 bases, V lost 6 bases, and 12 bases had no gene match. This CDR3 has 16 residues.

V gene TRBV5-4 combines with J gene TRBJ2-1, with D perhaps matching TRBD2 (6 bases). Trimming stripped 2 bases from V and 0 bases from J, with 9 bases between. Per germline, CDR1 SGHNT and CDR2 YYREEE (reference sequence). The CDR3 has 15 amino acids. The CDR3 nucleotides read TGTGCCAGCAGCTTAACCGGGAGCTCCTACAATGAGCAGTTCTTC. This translates into CASSLTGSSYNEQFF. The full variable domain, with the rest looked up from reference TRBV5-4 and TRBJ2-1, is ETGVTQSPTHLIKTRGQQVTLRCSSQSGHNTVSWYQQALGQGPQFIFQYYREEENGRGNFPPRFSGLQFPNYSSELNVNALELDDSALYLCASSLTGSSYNEQFFGPGTRLTVL.

The chain recombines TRBV18 with TRBJ1-3; D remains ambiguous. The CDR3 spans 15 residues. CDR1 and CDR2 (germline): KGHSH, LQKENI. V was cut by 2 bases and J by 2 bases, with 10 bases left in between. CDR3 sequence: CASSPVMETGNTIYF. The CDR3 coding sequence is TGTGCCAGCTCACCAGTCATGGAGACTGGAAACACCATATATTTT.

V gene TRBV30 combines with J gene TRBJ1-5; TRBD1 is a possible D gene (5 bases). The germline V gene encodes CDR1 GTSNPN and CDR2 SVGIG (reference sequence). Trimming took 4 bases from V and 0 from J, leaving 13 bases between them. The CDR3 length is 15 residues. The DNA for the CDR3 is TGTGCCTGGAAAGGGTCAGGGTATAGCAATCAGCCCCAGCATTTT. Translated, it gives CAWKGSGYSNQPQHF.

This clone was found a few times. The chain carries TRBV6-5 and TRBJ1-3; D gene unclear. The V gene lost 6 bases and the J gene lost 2 bases, with 8 bases spanning the gap. The CDR3 contains 13 residues. The germline V gene has CDR1 MNHEY and CDR2 SVGAGI. CDR3 residues: CASREGAGNTIYF. CDR3 in DNA: TGTGCCAGCAGGGAAGGAGCTGGAAACACCATATATTTT.

V usage is TRBV12-5 and J usage is TRBJ1-1; D perhaps matches TRBD1 (5 bases). V was cut by 1 base and J by 4 bases, with 7 bases left in between. The CDR3 is made up of 13 amino acids. Germline V gene data show CDR1 as LGHNT and CDR2 as FRNRAP. CDR3 protein: CASGLGGSTEAFF. In nucleotides, the CDR3 is TGTGCTAGTGGTTTGGGGGGCTCCACTGAAGCTTTCTTT.

This chain uses TRBV5-4 with TRBJ2-2; D is perhaps TRBD2 (5 bases). The CDR3 length is 17 residues. Germline CDR1 reads SGHNT; CDR2 reads YYREEE (reference sequence). The V end lost 3 bases, the J end lost 5 bases, and 20 bases lay between the germline ends. The CDR3 DNA reads TGTGCCAGCAGCTACATACAGTCGACACGGAGGACCGGGGAGCTGTTTTTT. Translated, it gives CASSYIQSTRRTGELFF. Based on the CDR3 plus reference TRBV5-4 and TRBJ2-2, the full variable domain is ETGVTQSPTHLIKTRGQQVTLRCSSQSGHNTVSWYQQALGQGPQFIFQYYREEENGRGNFPPRFSGLQFPNYSSELNVNALELDDSALYLCASSYIQSTRRTGELFFGEGSRLTVL.

V is TRBV6-5 and J is TRBJ1-3, with TRBD1 as a possible D gene (5 bases). The germline V gene has CDR1 MNHEY and CDR2 SVGAGI. The CDR3 consists of 14 residues. The germline V and J ends were trimmed by 6 bases and 4 bases, with 13 bases remaining between them. The CDR3 here is CASSLTVTGNTIYF. CDR3 in DNA: TGTGCCAGCAGCCTGACAGTAACGGGAAACACCATATATTTT.